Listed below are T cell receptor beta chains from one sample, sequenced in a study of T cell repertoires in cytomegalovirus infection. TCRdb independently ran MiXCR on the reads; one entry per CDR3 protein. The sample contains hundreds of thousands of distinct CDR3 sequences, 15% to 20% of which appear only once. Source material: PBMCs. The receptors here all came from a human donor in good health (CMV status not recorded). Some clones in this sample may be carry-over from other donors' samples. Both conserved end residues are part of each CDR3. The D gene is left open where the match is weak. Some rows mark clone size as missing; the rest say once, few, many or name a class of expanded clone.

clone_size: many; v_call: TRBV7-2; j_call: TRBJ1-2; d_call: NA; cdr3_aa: CASSRNSDGYTF; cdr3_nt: TGTGCCAGCAGCCGCAACTCCGATGGCTACACCTTC
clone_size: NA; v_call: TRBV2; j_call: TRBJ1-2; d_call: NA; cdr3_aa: CASSDQGPNYGYTF; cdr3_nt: TGTGCCAGCAGTGATCAGGGGCCTAACTATGGCTACACCTTC
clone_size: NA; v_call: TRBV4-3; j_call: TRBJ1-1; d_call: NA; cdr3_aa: CASSQVWMNTEAFF; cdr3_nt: TGCGCCAGCAGCCAAGTGTGGATGAACACTGAAGCTTTCTTT
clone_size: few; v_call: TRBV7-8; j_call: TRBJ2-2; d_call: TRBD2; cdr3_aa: CASSLGGGKNTGELFF; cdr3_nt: TGTGCCAGCAGCTTAGGGGGGGGGAAGAACACCGGGGAGCTGTTTTTT
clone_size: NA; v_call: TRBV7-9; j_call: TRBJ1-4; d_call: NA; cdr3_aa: CASSFYDEKLFF; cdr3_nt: TGTGCCAGCAGCTTTTATGATGAAAAACTGTTTTTT
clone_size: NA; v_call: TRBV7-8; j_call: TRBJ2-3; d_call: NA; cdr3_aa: CASSQGRGLRTDTQYF; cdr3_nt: TGTGCCAGCAGCCAGGGCAGGGGACTACGCACAGATACGCAGTATTTT
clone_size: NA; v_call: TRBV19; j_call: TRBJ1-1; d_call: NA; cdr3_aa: CASSMHHRTEAFF; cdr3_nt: TGTGCCAGTAGTATGCATCATCGAACTGAAGCTTTCTTT
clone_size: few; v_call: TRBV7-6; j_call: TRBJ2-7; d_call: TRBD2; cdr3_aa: CASSSSGGAYEQYF; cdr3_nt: TGTGCCAGCAGCTCTTCGGGAGGGGCCTACGAGCAGTACTTC
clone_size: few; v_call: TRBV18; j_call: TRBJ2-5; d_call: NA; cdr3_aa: CASSQRSAAGETQYF; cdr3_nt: TGTGCCAGCTCACAAAGGTCGGCGGCCGGGGAGACCCAGTACTTC
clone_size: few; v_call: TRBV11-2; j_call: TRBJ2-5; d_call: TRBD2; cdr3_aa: CASSSGTRGMAQYF; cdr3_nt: TGTGCCAGCAGCTCCGGGACTAGGGGCATGGCCCAGTACTTC
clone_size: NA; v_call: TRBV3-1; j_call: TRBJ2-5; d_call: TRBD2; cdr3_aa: CASSQVSGGGAETQYF; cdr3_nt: TGTGCCAGCAGCCAAGTAAGCGGGGGGGGAGCAGAGACCCAGTACTTC
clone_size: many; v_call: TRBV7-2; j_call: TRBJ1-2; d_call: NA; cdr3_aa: CASSLYSNYGYTF; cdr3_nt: TGTGCCAGCAGCTTATACAGTAACTATGGCTACACCTTC
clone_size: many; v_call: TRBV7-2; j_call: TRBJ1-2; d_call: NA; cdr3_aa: CASSLSLRSIYGYTF; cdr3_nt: TGTGCCAGCAGCTTATCTCTCAGGTCGATCTATGGCTACACCTTC
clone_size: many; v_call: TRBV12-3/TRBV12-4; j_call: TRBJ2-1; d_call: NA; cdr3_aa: CASSFWEMSNEQFF; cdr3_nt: TGTGCCAGCAGTTTTTGGGAGATGAGCAATGAGCAGTTCTTC
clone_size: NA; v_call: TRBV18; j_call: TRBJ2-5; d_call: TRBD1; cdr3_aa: CASSPDPSLRQGQETQYF; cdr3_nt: TGTGCCAGCTCACCCGACCCGAGCCTGAGACAGGGTCAAGAGACCCAGTACTTC
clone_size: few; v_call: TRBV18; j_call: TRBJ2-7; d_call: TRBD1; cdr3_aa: CASSPGQESYEQYF; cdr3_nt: TGTGCCAGCTCACCGGGACAGGAATCCTACGAGCAGTACTTC
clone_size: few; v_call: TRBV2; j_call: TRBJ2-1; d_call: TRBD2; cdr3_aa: CASSESSGAYNEQFF; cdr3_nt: TGTGCCAGCAGTGAGTCTAGCGGGGCCTACAATGAGCAGTTCTTC
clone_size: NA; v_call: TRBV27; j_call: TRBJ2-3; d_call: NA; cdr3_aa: CASSFTGVRLDTQYF; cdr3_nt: TGTGCCAGCAGTTTCACAGGTGTCCGTTTGGATACGCAGTATTTT
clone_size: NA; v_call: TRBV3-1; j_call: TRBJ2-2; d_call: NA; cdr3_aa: CASSHPGATSNTGELFF; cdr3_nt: TGTGCCAGCAGCCATCCGGGGGCAACCTCGAACACCGGGGAGCTGTTTTTT
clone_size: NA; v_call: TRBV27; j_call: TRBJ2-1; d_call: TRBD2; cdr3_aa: CASSLAGGPRNEQFF; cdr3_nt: TGTGCCAGCAGTTTAGCGGGAGGGCCCAGGAATGAGCAGTTCTTC